One TCR beta chain is described in this entry. The antigen is not known. Data came from immunoSEQ multiplex PCR; TCRdb stores just in-frame clones and leaves some out. The sample carries 15,000 to 25,000 clones, more than 65% recorded once. CDR3 length: 15 residues. The V gene's germline CDR1 is ENHRY and CDR2 SYGVKD. V was pared by 7 bases and J by 2 bases, with 8 bases of the junction left unmatched. The data stem from a study of T cells and Merkel cell carcinoma outcomes. The study's findings and limits: Reportedly, T-cell repertoire with density predicts Merkel cell carcinoma outcomes.

This chain connects TRBV10-3 to TRBJ2-1; 7 bases fit TRBD2. The specimen sequenced was tumor tissue from Merkel cell carcinoma. This clonotype originated in a human donor with Merkel cell carcinoma. In DNA form, the CDR3 reads TGTGCCATCAAGCCTCAGGCGGGGGCCTACAATGAGCAGTTCTTC. Translating it yields CAIKPQAGAYNEQFF.